Each of the 23 T cell receptor beta chains below was sequenced from the same sample in a study of patients and donors after allogeneic stem cell transplantation. TCRdb ran MiXCR on the RT-PCR reads and lists one entry per CDR3 protein. This sample has about a million distinct CDR3 sequences, with approximately 19% found just once. Material: blood, either unsorted or a sorted T cell fraction (not recorded which). These receptors came from a human donor who was either an allogeneic HSCT recipient or a stem cell or donor lymphocyte infusion donor (not recorded which). It is not recorded whose cells these are; they may come from a transplant donor.

This chain links TRBV4-3 with TRBJ1-4, with D maybe TRBD1 (6 bases). The germline gives CDR1 LGHNA, CDR2 YSLEER. The V end lost 4 bases, the J end lost 5 bases, and 14 bases lay between the germline ends. The CDR3 has 15 residues. This CDR3 reads CASSLRGKRNEKLFF. The DNA for the CDR3 is TGCGCCAGCAGCCTAAGGGGGAAACGGAATGAAAAACTGTTTTTT.

This clonotype occurred a few times. The J gene is TRBJ1-1, the V gene TRBV7-9; TRBD1 might be the D (6 bases). Germline V gene sequence: CDR1 SEHNR, CDR2 FQNEAQ (reference sequence). Trimming took off 2 bases at V and 3 bases at J, with 16 bases between the two ends. The length of the CDR3 is 16 residues. This CDR3 is CASSLSLTGIHTEAFF. The CDR3 DNA is TGTGCCAGCAGCTTATCACTGACAGGAATACACACTGAAGCTTTCTTT. The variable domain in full, with the rest retrieved from reference TRBV7-9 and TRBJ1-1, is DTGVSQNPRHKITKRGQNVTFRCDPISEHNRLYWYRQTLGQGPEFLTYFQNEAQLEKSRLLSDRFSAERPKGSFSTLEIQRTEQGDSAMYLCASSLSLTGIHTEAFFGQGTRLTVV.

The chain couples TRBV11-2 to TRBJ1-2; 8 bases are shared with TRBD1. Germline V gene sequence: CDR1 SGHAT, CDR2 FQNNGV. The junction had 9 bases not matched to a gene; V was cut back by 3 bases and J by 3 bases. This CDR3 has 16 residues. The CDR3: CASSFFQGARDYGYTF. In DNA, the CDR3 is TGTGCCAGCAGCTTTTTCCAGGGGGCGCGAGACTATGGCTACACCTTC.

This clonotype was detected ten times or more. The chain links TRBV12-3 or TRBV12-4 to TRBJ2-2; D unclear. The CDR3 runs 11 residues. The V end was cut by 6 bases, the J end by 8 bases, with 7 bases between. CDR3 residues: CASRLGGELFF. DNA for the CDR3: TGTGCCAGCAGACTCGGTGGGGAGCTGTTTTTT.

V and J are TRBV20-1 and TRBJ2-1; 9 positions agree with TRBD2. CDR1 is DFQATT and CDR2 is SNEGSKA in the germline V gene (reference sequence). The CDR3 length is 15 residues. Unmatched junction bases numbered 7, after V lost 5 bases and J lost 2 bases. CDR3 sequence reads: CSAGDGGRAYNEQFF. The CDR3, as DNA: TGCAGTGCTGGGGATGGCGGGAGGGCCTACAATGAGCAGTTCTTC.

The rearrangement joins TRBV5-1 to TRBJ1-1, with 8 bases fitting TRBD1. This CDR3 is 15 amino acids long. Germline V gene data show CDR1 as SGHRS and CDR2 as YFSETQ. After removal of 2 bases from V and 10 bases from J, the junction contained 13 bases not matched to a gene. CDR3 DNA sequence: TGCGCCAGCAGCTTCTTGTCCCGACAGGGGAACGGAGCTTTCTTT. Protein: CASSFLSRQGNGAFF.

There are a few counts of this clonotype. The rearrangement uses TRBV29-1 and TRBJ1-5; a possible D gene is TRBD1 (6 bases). Germline V gene lookup returns CDR1 SQVTM and CDR2 ANQGSEA. The CDR3 length is 14 residues. V dropped 7 bases and J dropped 3 bases, with 16 bases sitting between them. CDR3 loop: CSAQTGGFNQPQHF. CDR3 coding DNA: TGCAGCGCCCAAACGGGGGGCTTCAATCAGCCCCAGCATTTT.

This clonotype was counted a few times. V gene TRBV7-9 combines with J gene TRBJ2-5; D is perhaps TRBD2 (7 bases). V was cut by 5 bases and J by 5 bases, with 18 bases left in between. Germline V lookup: CDR1 SEHNR, CDR2 FQNEAQ (reference sequence). The CDR3 runs to 15 residues. The CDR3 is CASSLLGGAGETQYF. DNA for the CDR3: TGTGCCAGCAGCCTTCTGGGGGGGGCTGGGGAGACCCAGTACTTC.

CDR3 nucleotides: TGTGCCAGCAGCTTTACGAGACTAGCGGGAGGTGAGCAGTTCTTC. Protein: CASSFTRLAGGEQFF. The gene calls are TRBV13 and TRBJ2-1; 13 bases align to TRBD2. Unmatched junction bases numbered 5, after V lost 3 bases and J lost 9 bases. CDR3 length: 15 residues. Germline V CDR1 and CDR2: PRHDT, FYEKMQ (reference sequence). Full variable domain (outside the CDR3, taken from reference TRBV13 and TRBJ2-1): AAGVIQSPRHLIKEKRETATLKCYPIPRHDTVYWYQQGPGQDPQFLISFYEKMQSDKGSIPDRFSAQQFSDYHSELNMSSLELGDSALYFCASSFTRLAGGEQFFGPGTRLTVL.

This chain links TRBV24-1 with TRBJ1-5; 12 bases fit TRBD1. Germline-derived CDR1 and CDR2 are KGHDR and SFDVKD. The J segment lost 7 bases and the V segment lost 3 bases, leaving 9 bases of the junction unmatched. CDR3 length: 17 residues. The CDR3 DNA sequence: TGTGCCACCAGTGATGCCGGGACAGGGGGCGCGGGACAGCCCCAGCATTTT. Its protein is CATSDAGTGGAGQPQHF.

This clonotype was seen a few times. The chain recombines TRBV20-1 with TRBJ1-5; possible D gene TRBD1, 6 bases. V lost 3 bases, J lost 1 base, and 16 bases lay in between. CDR3 length: 16 amino acids. The germline gives CDR1 DFQATT, CDR2 SNEGSKA (reference sequence). This CDR3 is CSASGDRFGSNQPQHF. CDR3 coding DNA: TGCAGTGCTAGTGGAGACAGGTTTGGGAGCAATCAGCCCCAGCATTTT.

Many counts were recorded for this clonotype. The chain has TRBV18 and TRBJ1-1; D might be TRBD1 (6 bases). From germline, CDR1 is KGHSH and CDR2 LQKENI. V dropped 3 bases and J dropped 5 bases, with 16 bases sitting between them. The CDR3 runs to 15 residues. The CDR3 sequence: CASSPEDSAVTEAFF. As DNA, the CDR3 is TGTGCCAGCTCACCGGAGGACAGTGCGGTAACTGAAGCTTTCTTT.

The chain carries TRBV27 and TRBJ2-7; 10 nucleotides match TRBD1. The junction had 6 bases not matched to a gene; V was cut back by 5 bases and J by 5 bases. The CDR3 contains 14 residues. Germline CDR1 and CDR2: MNHEY and SMNVEV (reference sequence). CDR3 loop: CASSKRTGGHEQYF. The CDR3 nucleotides are TGTGCCAGCAGTAAGCGGACAGGGGGTCACGAGCAGTACTTC.

This clonotype showed up just a few times. Germline is not matched at one junction end, which may reflect a read error. The J gene is TRBJ2-7, the V gene TRBV10-3, with TRBD2 matching 13 bases. The length of the CDR3 is 15 residues. The V gene's germline CDR1 is ENHRY and CDR2 SYGVKD. CDR3 nucleotides: TGTGCCATCACTGAGGGACTAGCGGGAACCTACGAGCAGTACTTC. Its protein is CAITEGLAGTYEQYF.

This clonotype was recorded at least ten times. The chain carries TRBV3-1 and TRBJ1-2; D unclear. The CDR3 is 12 amino acids. Per germline, CDR1 LGHDT and CDR2 YNNKEL (reference sequence). V gave up 2 bases and J gave up 3 bases, with 4 bases separating them. CDR3 sequence reads: CASSQTDYGYTF. The DNA of the CDR3 is TGTGCCAGCAGCCAAACAGACTATGGCTACACCTTC.

The chain links TRBV12-3 or TRBV12-4 to TRBJ2-1; 8 nucleotides line up with TRBD1. The trim removed 6 bases at V and 10 bases at J, leaving 5 bases unmatched. This CDR3 is built from 12 residues. CDR3 region: CASSPDRVEQFF. CDR3 in DNA: TGTGCCAGCAGCCCGGACAGGGTCGAGCAGTTCTTC.

This clonotype was seen a few times. This chain connects TRBV9 to TRBJ1-2, with D maybe TRBD1 (5 bases). The CDR3 sequence is 14 residues long. Germline V gene sequence: CDR1 SGDLS, CDR2 YYNGEE. V was clipped by 0 bases and J by 4 bases, with 10 bases between them. The CDR3 bases are TGTGCCAGCAGCGTAGGGGGCGGCAGCTATGGCTACACCTTC. Its translation: CASSVGGGSYGYTF.

This clonotype showed up just a few times. This chain connects TRBV20-1 to TRBJ1-2; perhaps TRBD1 as D (6 bases). Trimming pared 6 bases from V and 1 base from J, leaving 21 bases between. The germline CDR1 and CDR2 sequences are DFQATT and SNEGSKA (reference sequence). The CDR3 runs to 16 residues. Here the CDR3 reads CSAPDVGGTNNYGYTF. The DNA of the CDR3 is TGCAGTGCGCCGGACGTCGGGGGGACAAATAACTATGGCTACACCTTC.

The chain employs TRBV20-1 and TRBJ2-7, with no clear D. Trimming pared 1 base from V and 6 bases from J, leaving 10 bases between. CDR1 is DFQATT, CDR2 SNEGSKA, per germline (reference sequence). The CDR3 extends over 12 amino acids. The CDR3 coding sequence is TGCAGTGCTAGAGTCACATCCCTCGAGCAGTACTTC. It encodes CSARVTSLEQYF.

The chain combines TRBV14 with TRBJ1-6; D is unclear. Germline V gene data show CDR1 as SGHDN and CDR2 as FVKESK. The CDR3 totals 15 residues. Trimming cost V 3 bases and J 0 bases, with 6 bases left between them. The CDR3 DNA reads as TGTGCCAGCAGCCAGGCGGGCTCCTATAATTCACCCCTCCACTTT. Residues: CASSQAGSYNSPLHF.

This clonotype was picked up a small number of times. The genes are TRBV7-6 and TRBJ1-1; tentative D call: TRBD1 (5 bases). Trimming stripped 5 bases from V and 3 bases from J, with 25 bases between. Germline values: CDR1 SGHVS, CDR2 FNYEAQ. CDR3 length equals 18 residues. The DNA of the CDR3 is TGTGCCAGCAGCCCCGTTCGTTTTCAGGGCATCGAAGACACTGAAGCTTTCTTT. This encodes CASSPVRFQGIEDTEAFF.

This clonotype was found many times. The rearrangement uses TRBV24-1 and TRBJ1-2; D is uncertain. Germline CDR1 reads KGHDR; CDR2 reads SFDVKD. Trimming cost V 4 bases and J 0 bases, with 5 bases left between them. The CDR3 has 13 amino acids. CDR3 region: CATSDSANYGYTF. CDR3 DNA: TGTGCCACCAGTGACAGCGCTAACTATGGCTACACCTTC.

This clonotype was recorded at least ten times. The chain carries TRBV12-3 or TRBV12-4 and TRBJ1-4, with TRBD1 identical over 10 bases. After removal of 3 bases from V and 8 bases from J, the junction contained 3 bases not matched to a gene. This CDR3 contains 14 residues. The CDR3 region is CASSFRDRGEKLFF. CDR3 nucleotide sequence: TGTGCCAGCAGTTTTAGGGACAGGGGAGAAAAACTGTTTTTT.